This T cell receptor beta chain was observed in a study of T cell repertoires in cytomegalovirus infection. Across the whole study: Matching HLA type, along with CMV infection, was indicated by public TCR beta signatures.

From the reads, TCRdb called clonotypes with MiXCR, one entry per CDR3 protein. The table has under 200,000 distinct CDR3 sequences, roughly 9.8% seen once. Between the trimmed V and J ends, which lost 3 bases and 14 bases, there was a span of 13 bases. The CDR3 extends over 12 amino acids. Germline V lookup: CDR1 SEHNR, CDR2 FQNEAQ (reference sequence). At least ten counts were recorded for this clonotype. Its cognate antigen is unknown. Study conclusions and caveats: Summed frequency of shared TCR beta families picked out CMV carriers who also had the relevant HLA. It was HLA-C-restricted CMV-specific TCR beta clonotypes that dominated the response ex vivo.

The clonotype originates from a human donor in good health (CMV status not recorded). Some clones in this sample may be carry-over from other donors' samples. Material for sequencing was PBMCs. The chain links TRBV7-9 to TRBJ1-4, with D tentatively TRBD1 (6 bases). CDR3 protein: CASSLDQRGLFF. The DNA of the CDR3 is TGTGCCAGCAGCTTGGACCAAAGGGGGCTGTTTTTT.